Below, 6 T cell receptor beta chains from the same sample are listed, as sequenced in a study of cytomegalovirus exposure and HLA in healthy donors. Primers for the PCR totalled 60 Vbeta and 13 Jbeta. The assay was immunoSEQ multiplex PCR, and TCRdb's table has in-frame clones only and misses some. The data show hundreds of thousands of clones, with over 75% seen just once and approximately 2% held by the top ten. The specimen sequenced was PBMCs. Every receptor here comes from a male donor in good health and CMV-seronegative.

A remark on this clone: This sequence may be a read error, since a much larger clone differs from it by one base. The chain is built from TRBV25-1 and TRBJ2-3; 10 bases are shared with TRBD2. CDR1 and CDR2 from the germline V gene are MGHDK and SYGVNS. V trimming: 3 bases; J trimming: 3 bases; junction bases outside the gene matches: 3. The CDR3 loop spans 15 amino acids. This CDR3 reads CASSDQAGGTDTQYF. The DNA for the CDR3 is TGTGCCAGCAGTGATCAAGCGGGGGGGACAGATACGCAGTATTTT.

The rearrangement joins TRBV7-6 to TRBJ1-3; tentative D call: TRBD1 (6 bases). Deletions cut 5 bases from V and 3 bases from J, with 17 bases between. The CDR3 is made up of 16 amino acids. Germline lookup yields CDR1 SGHVS and CDR2 FNYEAQ. In DNA form, the CDR3 reads TGTGCCAGCAGCCAGGGGCCCGGGGCTGTTGGAAACACCATATATTTT. Its translation is CASSQGPGAVGNTIYF.

J is TRBJ1-4 and V is TRBV7-2; maybe TRBD1 (6 bases). V was shortened by 8 bases and J by 0 bases, with 16 bases between the two germline ends. Germline V gives CDR1 SGHTA, CDR2 FQGNSA. The CDR3 spans 16 residues. As DNA, the CDR3 is TGTGCCAGCTACAGGGATGGGACCGCAACTAATGAAAAACTGTTTTTT. Translating it yields CASYRDGTATNEKLFF.

In its sample, this clone was seen once. The CDR3 sequence: CASSLGGSGIYNSPLHF. The DNA of the CDR3 is TGTGCCAGCAGCTTAGGAGGGTCCGGGATATATAATTCACCCCTCCACTTT. This chain connects TRBV7-2 to TRBJ1-6; D gene uncertain. The V gene lost 1 base and the J gene lost 4 bases, with 14 bases spanning the gap. CDR3 length: 17 amino acids. CDR1 is SGHTA, CDR2 FQGNSA, per germline.

The chain employs TRBV27 and TRBJ2-7; the match to TRBD2 covers 7 bases. The germline V gene encodes CDR1 MNHEY and CDR2 SMNVEV (reference sequence). The ends lost 5 bases at V and 6 bases at J; junction bases unmatched: 10. The CDR3 has 14 amino acids. The CDR3 nucleotides read TGTGCCAGCAGTCTACGGGACGGGAGGCGCGAGCAGTACTTC. Its protein is CASSLRDGRREQYF.

This clone has a single count. The CDR3 region is CASSAPQENTEAFF. Written as DNA, the CDR3 is TGTGCCAGCAGTGCACCCCAGGAGAACACTGAAGCTTTCTTT. The rearrangement uses TRBV28 and TRBJ1-1; no definite D call. V was pared by 5 bases and J by 1 base, with 11 bases between. This CDR3 is 14 amino acids long. Per the germline V gene, CDR1 is MDHEN and CDR2 is SYDVKM.